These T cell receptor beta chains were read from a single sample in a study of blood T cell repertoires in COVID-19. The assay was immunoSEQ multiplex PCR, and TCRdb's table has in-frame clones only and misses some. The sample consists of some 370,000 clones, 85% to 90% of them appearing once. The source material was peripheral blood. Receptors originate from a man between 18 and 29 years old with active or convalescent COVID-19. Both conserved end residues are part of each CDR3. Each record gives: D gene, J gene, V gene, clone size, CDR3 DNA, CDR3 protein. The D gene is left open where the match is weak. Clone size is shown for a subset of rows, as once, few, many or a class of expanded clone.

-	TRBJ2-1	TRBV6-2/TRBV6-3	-	TGTGCCAGCAGTTACTCGATGTGGGAGAGGTCCTACAATGAGCAGTTCTTC	CASSYSMWERSYNEQFF
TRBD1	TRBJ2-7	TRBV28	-	TGTGCCAGCAGCGGCGGACAGGGCAATCGCTACGAGCAGTACTTC	CASSGGQGNRYEQYF
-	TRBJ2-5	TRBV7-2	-	TGTGCCAGCAGCGCGGTCGGGGGTACGGAGACCCAGTACTTC	CASSAVGGTETQYF
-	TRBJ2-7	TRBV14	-	TGTGCCAGCAGCCAAAAACGGGTTTCGTCCTACGAGCAGTACTTC	CASSQKRVSSYEQYF
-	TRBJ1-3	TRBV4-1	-	TGCGCCAGCAGCCAAGATGCGGGAAGCTCTGGAAACACCATATATTTT	CASSQDAGSSGNTIYF
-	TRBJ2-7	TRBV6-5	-	TGTGCCAGCAGTTACTCGATGGCCCCAGGGTATGACGAGCAGTACTTC	CASSYSMAPGYDEQYF
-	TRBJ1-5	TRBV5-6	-	TGTGCCAGCAGCTTTTTCCAGGGTGGCAATCAGCCCCAGCATTTT	CASSFFQGGNQPQHF
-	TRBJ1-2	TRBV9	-	TGTGCCAGCAGCGTAGCGACAGCAAACTATGGCTACACCTTC	CASSVATANYGYTF
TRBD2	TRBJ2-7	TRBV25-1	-	TGTGCCAGCAGTGACCCTTCAGCGGGGGACTACGAGCAGTACTTC	CASSDPSAGDYEQYF
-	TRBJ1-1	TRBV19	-	TGTGCCAGTAGTATCCCAGGGAACACTGAAGCTTTCTTT	CASSIPGNTEAFF
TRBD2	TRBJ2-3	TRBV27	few	TGTGCCAGCAGACGAAAGCGGGGACCGACGACAGATACGCAGTATTTT	CASRRKRGPTTDTQYF
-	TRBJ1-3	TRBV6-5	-	TGTGCCAGCAGTTACGAGGCTGGTAGCTCTGGAAACACCATATATTTT	CASSYEAGSSGNTIYF
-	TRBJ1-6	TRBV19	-	TGTGCCAGTACCCTTTACGCGGGAGGGTATTCCGTGTCACCCCTCCACTTT	CASTLYAGGYSVSPLHF